These 21 T cell receptor beta chains originate from one sample sequenced in a study of blood T cell repertoires in COVID-19. This table comes from immunoSEQ multiplex PCR, and its TCRdb copy is limited to in-frame clones, with some not included. The repertoire holds some 110,000 clones, with over 75% as singletons. The sample comprised peripheral blood. Receptors originate from a man aged 50-59 years with acute or convalescent COVID-19.

This rearrangement joins TRBV4-2 to TRBJ2-1; D is unresolved. This CDR3 is built from 14 residues. Germline V CDR1 and CDR2: LGHNA, YNFKEQ. Between the trimmed V and J ends, which lost 0 bases and 6 bases, there was a span of 9 bases. This CDR3 reads CASSQDFWSNEQFF. In DNA form, the CDR3 reads TGTGCCAGCAGCCAAGATTTTTGGAGCAATGAGCAGTTCTTC.

This chain connects TRBV10-1 to TRBJ1-1; D gene unclear. The germline gives CDR1 WNHNN, CDR2 SYGVQD (reference sequence). Trimming shortened V by 7 bases and J by 1 base, and 13 bases separated the two germline ends. There are 14 residues in the CDR3. The DNA of the CDR3 is TGCGCCAGCATCATGACACCTAAGAACACTGAAGCTTTCTTT. This translates into CASIMTPKNTEAFF.

J is TRBJ2-2 and V is TRBV3-1 (or the pseudogene TRBV3-2); 8 nucleotides line up with TRBD1. The V and J ends lost 6 bases and 6 bases, in that order; junction bases with no gene match: 9. Germline loops: CDR1 LGHDT, CDR2 YNNKEL (reference sequence). The CDR3 covers 15 residues. CDR3 sequence reads: CASSHQGADSGELFF. In DNA form, the CDR3 reads TGTGCCAGCAGTCACCAGGGGGCTGATTCCGGGGAGCTGTTTTTT.

The rearrangement links TRBV12-3 or TRBV12-4 to TRBJ2-7; D gene unclear. There are 13 residues in the CDR3. With 2 bases removed from V and 3 bases from J, the gap between germline ends came to 8 bases. CDR3: CASSLSVSYEQYF. CDR3 sequence (DNA): TGTGCCAGCAGTTTATCTGTCAGCTACGAGCAGTACTTC.

The chain recombines TRBV7-8 with TRBJ2-3; perhaps TRBD1 as D (6 bases). The CDR3 contains 14 residues. V lost 5 bases, J lost 5 bases, and 14 bases lay in between. The V gene's germline CDR1 is SGHVS and CDR2 FQNEAQ. The CDR3 coding sequence is TGTGCCAGCAGCCTTGGACAGAGTGAAGATACGCAGTATTTT. This sequence encodes CASSLGQSEDTQYF.

CDR3 sequence reads: CASSWGQGGSEQYF. CDR3 nucleotide sequence: TGCGCCAGCAGCTGGGGACAGGGTGGGAGCGAGCAGTACTTC. The J gene is TRBJ2-7, the V gene TRBV5-1, with TRBD1 identical over 9 bases. V shed 3 bases and J 6 bases; nucleotides not matched to a gene: 7. In germline, CDR1 is SGHRS, CDR2 YFSETQ. The CDR3 has 14 residues. The full variable domain, completed using reference TRBV5-1 and TRBJ2-7, is KAGVTQTPRYLIKTRGQQVTLSCSPISGHRSVSWYQQTPGQGLQFLFEYFSETQRNKGNFPGRFSGRQFSNSRSEMNVSTLELGDSALYLCASSWGQGGSEQYFGPGTRLTVT.

The V call is TRBV13, the J call TRBJ1-2; a possible D gene is TRBD1 (5 bases). With 2 bases removed from V and 8 bases from J, the gap between germline ends came to 12 bases. Germline loops: CDR1 PRHDT, CDR2 FYEKMQ (reference sequence). The CDR3 runs to 13 residues. Here the CDR3 reads CASSLLGVIGYTF. CDR3 bases: TGTGCCAGCAGCTTACTAGGGGTCATCGGCTACACCTTC.

This clone has only a few counts. The V call is TRBV10-3, the J call TRBJ1-6, with TRBD1 matching 8 bases. The germline V gene encodes CDR1 ENHRY and CDR2 SYGVKD. Losses at the gene ends were 4 bases for V and 8 bases for J; bases not matched to a gene: 7. There are 15 residues in the CDR3. CDR3 amino acids: CAISAQGGVDSPLHF. For the CDR3, the DNA is TGTGCCATCAGTGCACAGGGGGGAGTGGATTCACCCCTCCACTTT.

This sequence joins TRBV6-5 and TRBJ1-2; 9 bases agree with TRBD1. This CDR3 spans 15 amino acids. V lost 7 bases to trimming and J lost 4 bases; unmatched junction nucleotides: 10. Looked up from germline, CDR1 is MNHEY and CDR2 is SVGAGI. The CDR3 DNA reads as TGTGCCAGCACCACCTGGGGACAGGGAAGCTATGGCTACACCTTC. Translated: CASTTWGQGSYGYTF.

The rearrangement joins TRBV7-3 to TRBJ2-2; 7 bases fit TRBD2. Germline trimming cut 5 bases from V and 2 bases from J; bases unmatched to any gene: 5. CDR1 is SGHTA and CDR2 is FQGTGA in the germline V gene. The CDR3 has 15 residues. CDR3 DNA: TGTGCCAGCAGCGCTAGCGGTCCTAACACCGGGGAGCTGTTTTTT. Its protein product is CASSASGPNTGELFF.

This clone was recorded once. The chain carries TRBV5-6 and TRBJ2-2, with 9 positions matching TRBD1. CDR1 and CDR2 from the germline V gene are SGHDT and YYEEEE. The CDR3 totals 15 residues. With 4 bases clipped from V and 1 base from J, the junction kept 2 bases outside the gene matches. CDR3: CASSTGQGNTGELFF. CDR3 in DNA: TGTGCCAGCAGCACGGGACAGGGGAACACCGGGGAGCTGTTTTTT.

The chain combines TRBV27 with TRBJ2-1; 8 positions match TRBD1. The CDR3 is 13 residues long. The V gene end was trimmed by 4 bases and the J gene end by 10 bases; junction bases not matched to a gene: 6. Germline-derived CDR1 and CDR2 are MNHEY and SMNVEV (reference sequence). The CDR3 reads CASSWNRQGEQFF. CDR3 sequence (DNA): TGTGCCAGCAGTTGGAACAGACAGGGGGAGCAGTTCTTC.

The chain couples TRBV24-1 to TRBJ1-2; D unresolved. The CDR3 is 16 amino acids. V dropped 4 bases and J dropped 0 bases, with 14 bases sitting between them. The germline V gene has CDR1 KGHDR and CDR2 SFDVKD. The CDR3 nucleotides are TGTGCCACCAGTGACGCAACCGGGAGAACTAACTATGGCTACACCTTC. This codes for CATSDATGRTNYGYTF.

This chain joins TRBV6-2 or TRBV6-3 and TRBJ1-5; 7 bases are a match to TRBD1. J lost 15 bases, V lost 2 bases, and 4 bases had no gene match. The CDR3 is made up of 11 amino acids. Germline assignment: CDR1 MNHEY and CDR2 SVGEGT. In DNA form, the CDR3 reads TGTGCCAGCAGTTACAGGGACAGCCGGCATTTT. It codes for CASSYRDSRHF.

This chain uses TRBV2 with TRBJ2-7; no clear D gene. The CDR3 runs to 13 residues. CDR1 is SNHLY, CDR2 FYNNEI, per germline. V was trimmed by 3 bases and J by 6 bases, leaving 12 bases between them. This CDR3 reads CASSEFPHIEQYF. Here the CDR3 DNA reads TGTGCCAGCAGTGAGTTCCCCCACATCGAGCAGTACTTC. The complete variable domain, with remaining parts taken from reference TRBV2 and TRBJ2-7, reads EPEVTQTPSHQVTQMGQEVILRCVPISNHLYFYWYRQILGQKVEFLVSFYNNEISEKSEIFDDQFSVERPDGSNFTLKIRSTKLEDSAMYFCASSEFPHIEQYFGPGTRLTVT.

This clone was seen a single time. The J gene is TRBJ1-2, the V gene TRBV30; possibly TRBD1 for D (5 bases). The CDR3 is made up of 16 amino acids. V lost 0 bases and J lost 5, with 19 bases in between. CDR1 and CDR2 (germline): GTSNPN, SVGIG (reference sequence). The CDR3: CAWSVRQGGGVYGYTF. The CDR3 nucleotides are TGTGCCTGGAGTGTCCGGCAGGGTGGCGGTGTATATGGCTACACCTTC. Variable domain in full (rest from reference TRBV30 and TRBJ1-2): SQTIHQWPATLVQPVGSPLSLECTVEGTSNPNLYWYRQAAGRGLQLLFYSVGIGQISSEVPQNLSASRPQDRQFILSSKKLLLSDSGFYLCAWSVRQGGGVYGYTFGSGTRLTVV.

The rearrangement uses TRBV11-2 and TRBJ1-1; the D gene is possibly TRBD1 (5 bases). V lost 4 bases and J 0 bases, leaving 18 bases between the germline ends. Germline values: CDR1 SGHAT, CDR2 FQNNGV. The CDR3 has 17 residues. The CDR3 DNA sequence: TGTGCCAGCAGCTCTCCCGGACGGGGGAGAATGAACACTGAAGCTTTCTTT. As protein: CASSSPGRGRMNTEAFF.

The chain recombines TRBV7-2 with TRBJ2-7, with D possibly TRBD2 on 5 matching bases. Germline V CDR1 and CDR2: SGHTA, FQGNSA. The CDR3 length is 15 residues. V lost 1 base to trimming and J lost 3 bases, with 13 bases between them. The DNA of the CDR3 is TGTGCCAGCAGCTTAGAGGGCAGGAGGTACTACGAGCAGTACTTC. This encodes CASSLEGRRYYEQYF.

The chain uses TRBV2 and TRBJ2-3, with 10 bases aligning to TRBD2. This CDR3 is 16 amino acids long. CDR1 and CDR2 from the germline V gene are SNHLY and FYNNEI. V dropped 4 bases and J dropped 4; count of bases not matched to a gene: 8. The DNA for the CDR3 is TGTGCCAGCAGTGGAGGAGCGGGAGGGGTAGCAGATACGCAGTATTTT. Amino acid sequence: CASSGGAGGVADTQYF.

V gene TRBV7-8 combines with J gene TRBJ1-2; tentatively, D is TRBD1 (6 bases). This CDR3 contains 13 residues. V lost 2 bases to trimming and J lost 8 bases, with 12 bases between them. Germline CDR1 is SGHVS and CDR2 is FQNEAQ. The CDR3 protein is CASSLQGSGGYTF. DNA for the CDR3: TGTGCCAGCAGCTTACAGGGGAGTGGGGGCTACACCTTC.

This chain connects TRBV10-3 to TRBJ2-3; 12 bases agree with TRBD1. The CDR3 is 16 amino acids. Germline loops: CDR1 ENHRY, CDR2 SYGVKD. Losses at the gene ends were 6 bases for V and 2 bases for J; bases not matched to a gene: 6. CDR3 DNA: TGTGCCATCAGCCCAATGGGACAGGGGGCCACAGATACGCAGTATTTT. Protein product: CAISPMGQGATDTQYF.